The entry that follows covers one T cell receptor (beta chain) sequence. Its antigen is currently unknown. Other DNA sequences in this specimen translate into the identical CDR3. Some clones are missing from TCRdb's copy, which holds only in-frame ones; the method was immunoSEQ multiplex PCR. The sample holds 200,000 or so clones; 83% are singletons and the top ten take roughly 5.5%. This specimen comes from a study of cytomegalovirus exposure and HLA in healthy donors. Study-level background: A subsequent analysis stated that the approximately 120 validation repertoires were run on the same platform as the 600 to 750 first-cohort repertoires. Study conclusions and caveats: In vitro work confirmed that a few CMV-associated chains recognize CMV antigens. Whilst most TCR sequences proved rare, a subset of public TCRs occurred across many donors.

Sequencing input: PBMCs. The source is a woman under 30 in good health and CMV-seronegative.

CDR3 amino acids: CAWSPGRETQYF. The CDR3 nucleotides are TGTGCCTGGAGTCCGGGAAGGGAGACCCAGTACTTC. The rearrangement joins TRBV30 to TRBJ2-5, with a weak D call TRBD2 (5 bases). The ends were cut back, 2 bases at V and 5 bases at J, with 9 bases in the middle. Germline lookup yields CDR1 GTSNPN and CDR2 SVGIG (reference sequence). This CDR3 spans 12 amino acids. Drawing the rest from reference TRBV30 and TRBJ2-5, the complete variable domain is SQTIHQWPATLVQPVGSPLSLECTVEGTSNPNLYWYRQAAGRGLQLLFYSVGIGQISSEVPQNLSASRPQDRQFILSSKKLLLSDSGFYLCAWSPGRETQYFGPGTRLLVL.